This T cell receptor beta chain was found in a study of T cells in localized non-small cell lung cancer. The method was immunoSEQ multiplex PCR; TCRdb's version includes in-frame clones alone and lacks a portion of them. The repertoire holds approximately 72,000 clones, with just under 85% as singletons. The CDR3 has 11 amino acids. The V and J ends lost 1 base and 5 bases respectively, with 3 bases between them. This TCR was recovered from an older female donor with stage I lung adenocarcinoma. Sequencing used peripheral blood, obtained before any cancer treatment. This chain uses TRBV23-1 with TRBJ2-7; no reliable D call. TRBV23-1 is filed as an ORF, its function uncertain. The CDR3 sequence: CASSQYNEQYF. The DNA of the CDR3 is TGCGCCAGCAGTCAATATAACGAGCAGTACTTC.